These T cell receptor beta chains were read from a single sample in a study of cytomegalovirus exposure and HLA in healthy donors. Profiled with immunoSEQ multiplex PCR; TCRdb holds only in-frame clones, not every one. The table records 130,000 to 150,000 clones, over 65% of them present only once. Sequencing input: PBMCs. The receptors were sampled from a man aged 18-30 years in good health and CMV-seropositive. The CDR3 runs from the conserved cysteine through the conserved F or W. D genes are given only for firm matches. The size entry is marked missing in some rows and otherwise reads once, few, many or a size class.

>.|.|TRBV18|TRBJ1-2
CASSQDNLNYGYTF
TGTGCCAGCTCACAAGACAATCTTAACTATGGCTACACCTTC
>.|TRBD1|TRBV18|TRBJ2-7
CASSQGTVNEQYF
TGTGCCAGCTCGCAAGGGACAGTCAACGAGCAGTACTTC
>.|.|TRBV10-3|TRBJ1-1
CAISEPPGITEAFF
TGTGCCATCAGTGAGCCCCCGGGGATTACTGAAGCTTTCTTT
>few|.|TRBV5-4|TRBJ2-7
CASSLVSGAGLSYEQYF
TGTGCCAGCAGCTTGGTTAGTGGGGCAGGTCTCTCCTACGAGCAGTACTTC
>.|.|TRBV7-5|TRBJ2-2
CARSAQGDCTGELFF
TGTGCCAGAAGCGCACAGGGGGATTGTACCGGGGAGCTGTTTTTT
>.|TRBD1|TRBV30|TRBJ2-2
CAWRKQGADGELFF
TGTGCCTGGAGGAAACAGGGGGCGGACGGGGAGCTGTTTTTT
>.|.|TRBV5-1|TRBJ2-7
CASSLGGNLYEQYF
TGCGCCAGCAGCTTGGGCGGGAATCTCTACGAGCAGTACTTC
>once|.|TRBV27|TRBJ2-3
CASSPPGASVQYF
TGTGCCAGCAGTCCCCCAGGGGCGTCAGTGCAGTATTTT
>.|TRBD2|TRBV6-1|TRBJ2-7
CASSEYSGSTYEQYF
TGTGCCAGCAGTGAATACAGCGGGAGCACCTACGAGCAGTACTTC
>.|.|TRBV7-5|TRBJ1-1
CARSLADTEAFF
TGTGCCAGAAGCTTAGCTGACACTGAAGCTTTCTTT
>.|.|TRBV30|TRBJ2-7
CAWTPGYEQYF
TGTGCCTGGACCCCCGGGTACGAGCAGTACTTC
>.|.|TRBV20-1|TRBJ2-3
CSALRGDTQYF
TGCAGTGCTCTCAGGGGAGATACGCAGTATTTT
>.|TRBD1|TRBV28|TRBJ1-2
CASSPGQNGYTF
TGTGCCAGCAGCCCGGGACAGAATGGCTACACCTTC
>few|TRBD1|TRBV19|TRBJ1-5
CASRGTGLANQPQHF
TGTGCCAGTAGGGGGACAGGTCTAGCTAATCAGCCCCAGCATTTT
>.|TRBD2|TRBV25-1|TRBJ2-3
CASSGGGTSTDTQYF
TGTGCCAGCAGTGGCGGGGGGACTAGCACAGATACGCAGTATTTT
>few|.|TRBV6-1|TRBJ2-7
CASRPELVSYEQYF
TGTGCCAGCAGGCCTGAGTTGGTCTCCTACGAGCAGTACTTC
>.|.|TRBV2|TRBJ1-4
CARGGRRTNEKLFF
TGTGCCAGGGGGGGGCGGAGAACTAATGAAAAACTGTTTTTT
>.|.|TRBV9|TRBJ1-1
CASSPRQPARNTEAFF
TGTGCCAGCAGCCCTCGACAGCCCGCCCGGAACACTGAAGCTTTCTTT
>.|.|TRBV6-6|TRBJ1-3
CASSYSGAGNTIYF
TGTGCCAGCAGTTACTCGGGAGCTGGAAACACCATATATTTT
>.|.|TRBV9|TRBJ2-7
CASSVGARFEQYF
TGTGCCAGCAGCGTAGGCGCCCGTTTCGAGCAGTACTTC
>.|.|TRBV9|TRBJ2-3
CASSPGGLGGDTQYF
TGTGCCAGCAGCCCGGGGGGCCTAGGAGGGGATACGCAGTATTTT
>.|.|TRBV7-2|TRBJ2-4
CASSPAENIQYF
TGTGCCAGCAGCCCCGCGGAAAACATTCAGTACTTC
>few|.|TRBV4-2|TRBJ2-3
CASSHRHSRTDTQYF
TGTGCCAGCAGCCACAGACACTCCCGGACAGATACGCAGTATTTT
>.|.|TRBV27|TRBJ1-1
CASNHRVKNTMNTEAFF
TGTGCCAGCAATCACAGGGTAAAAAATACGATGAACACTGAAGCTTTCTTT
>.|.|TRBV7-6|TRBJ2-1
CASSLNIGFEDEQFF
TGTGCCAGCAGCTTAAACATCGGGTTTGAGGATGAGCAGTTCTTC
>.|.|TRBV7-2|TRBJ1-1
CASSTQGTLNTEAFF
TGTGCCAGCAGCACCCAGGGCACCTTGAACACTGAAGCTTTCTTT
>few|.|TRBV19|TRBJ2-1
CASRYRDLGGNEQFF
TGTGCCAGTAGATACAGAGATCTTGGAGGGAATGAGCAGTTCTTC
>.|TRBD2|TRBV28|TRBJ2-3
CASSLWPSGDTDTQYF
TGTGCCAGCAGTTTATGGCCTAGCGGGGACACAGATACGCAGTATTTT
>.|TRBD1|TRBV5-8|TRBJ1-2
CASSSEVRGGTNYGYTF
TGTGCCAGCAGCTCTGAGGTACGAGGGGGCACTAACTATGGCTACACCTTC
>.|TRBD1|TRBV5-6|TRBJ1-1
CASSFRAGGWGTEAFF
TGTGCCAGCAGCTTTAGGGCAGGGGGCTGGGGCACTGAAGCTTTCTTT
>.|.|TRBV19|TRBJ1-6
CASSIGGGNSPLHF
TGTGCCAGTAGTATAGGCGGGGGTAATTCACCCCTCCACTTT
>once|TRBD2|TRBV11-3|TRBJ2-5
CASSLSSGGNQETQYF
TGTGCCAGCAGCTTGTCTAGCGGGGGAAACCAAGAGACCCAGTACTTC
>.|TRBD2|TRBV30|TRBJ2-1
CAWNLAGGHEQFF
TGTGCCTGGAACCTAGCGGGAGGGCATGAGCAGTTCTTC
>.|TRBD1|TRBV2|TRBJ1-3
CASSASTGVGNTIYF
TGTGCCAGCAGCGCCTCGACAGGGGTTGGAAACACCATATATTTT
>.|TRBD2|TRBV28|TRBJ2-2
CASSLRRWRGDTGELFF
TGTGCCAGCAGTCTCCGCCGTTGGCGGGGGGACACCGGGGAGCTGTTTTTT
>once|.|TRBV19|TRBJ1-1
CASSPGGGTEAFF
TGTGCCAGTAGCCCCGGAGGTGGCACTGAAGCTTTCTTT
>.|TRBD2|TRBV27|TRBJ2-2
CASRTSGSFYTGELFF
TGTGCCAGCAGGACTAGCGGGTCCTTCTACACCGGGGAGCTGTTTTTT
>.|.|TRBV7-9|TRBJ1-2
CASRLDRSGGYTF
TGTGCCAGCAGGCTAGACAGAAGTGGAGGCTACACCTTC
>.|TRBD1|TRBV6-1|TRBJ1-1
CASRAGGLNTEAFF
TGTGCCAGCAGAGCAGGGGGGTTGAACACTGAAGCTTTCTTT
>few|.|TRBV9|TRBJ1-1
CASSVAGSNTEAFF
TGTGCCAGCAGCGTAGCAGGGTCTAACACTGAAGCTTTCTTT
>few|.|TRBV4-3|TRBJ2-1
CASSHGGISYNEQFF
TGCGCCAGCAGCCATGGCGGGATCTCCTACAATGAGCAGTTCTTC
>.|.|TRBV9|TRBJ1-1
CASSVGVMNTEAFF
TGTGCCAGCAGCGTAGGCGTTATGAACACTGAAGCTTTCTTT
>.|.|TRBV5-1|TRBJ2-5
CASSLGAGRETQYF
TGCGCCAGCAGCTTGGGTGCAGGGCGAGAGACCCAGTACTTC